This entry lists 16 T cell receptor beta chains sequenced from one sample in a study of T cell changes during pregnancy in multiple sclerosis. Produced via immunoSEQ multiplex PCR; TCRdb's table is partial and in-frame only. The table shows 50,000 to 60,000 clones, with 85% to 90% occurring only once. Specimen: CD4+ T cells from peripheral blood mononuclear cells, collected in the first trimester of pregnancy. These receptor sequences come from a female donor with multiple sclerosis, enrolled in a pregnancy study.

This clone turned up a few times. V and J are TRBV5-1 and TRBJ1-1; perhaps TRBD1 as D (6 bases). Germline loops: CDR1 SGHRS, CDR2 YFSETQ. The CDR3 consists of 13 residues. Deletions cut 5 bases from V and 5 bases from J, with 13 bases between. CDR3 residues: CASSSQGGTEAFF. CDR3 nucleotides: TGCGCCAGCAGTTCACAGGGTGGAACTGAAGCTTTCTTT. The variable domain in full, with the rest retrieved from reference TRBV5-1 and TRBJ1-1, is KAGVTQTPRYLIKTRGQQVTLSCSPISGHRSVSWYQQTPGQGLQFLFEYFSETQRNKGNFPGRFSGRQFSNSRSEMNVSTLELGDSALYLCASSSQGGTEAFFGQGTRLTVV.

This clone was seen a single time. The chain joins TRBV19 to TRBJ1-1; TRBD1 is a possible D gene (5 bases). The CDR3 is 15 residues long. Trimming took off 4 bases at V and 3 bases at J, with 15 bases between the two ends. The V gene's germline CDR1 is LNHDA and CDR2 SQIVND (reference sequence). CDR3 nucleotides: TGTGCCAGTAGTAGGTTGGGGGTAGCGGACACTGAAGCTTTCTTT. It specifies CASSRLGVADTEAFF. Full variable domain (remainder filled in from reference TRBV19 and TRBJ1-1): DGGITQSPKYLFRKEGQNVTLSCEQNLNHDAMYWYRQDPGQGLRLIYYSQIVNDFQKGDIAEGYSVSREKKESFPLTVTSAQKNPTAFYLCASSRLGVADTEAFFGQGTRLTVV.

The chain is built from TRBV28 and TRBJ2-7, with D possibly TRBD2 on 6 matching bases. CDR1 MDHEN and CDR2 SYDVKM come from the germline V gene. V shed 2 bases and J shed 1 base, with 9 bases lying between them. There are 14 residues in the CDR3. The chain's CDR3 is CASSLGGKSYEQYF. The CDR3 nucleotides are TGTGCCAGCAGTTTAGGCGGGAAATCCTACGAGCAGTACTTC. The full variable domain, in which reference TRBV28 and TRBJ2-7 provide the parts outside the CDR3, is DVKVTQSSRYLVKRTGEKVFLECVQDMDHENMFWYRQDPGLGLRLIYFSYDVKMKEKGDIPEGYSVSREKKERFSLILESASTNQTSMYLCASSLGGKSYEQYFGPGTRLTVT.

V usage is TRBV7-2 and J usage is TRBJ2-1; the D gene is possibly TRBD2 (7 bases). V was clipped by 2 bases and J by 9 bases, with 20 bases between them. The CDR3 runs to 16 residues. Germline V gives CDR1 SGHTA, CDR2 FQGNSA. CDR3 bases: TGTGCCAGCAGCTTAAATTCGGGGGGCGGTTCCGTTGAGCAGTTCTTC. Protein sequence: CASSLNSGGGSVEQFF.

The chain joins TRBV12-5 to TRBJ2-2, with 8 bases that match TRBD1. Per germline, CDR1 LGHNT and CDR2 FRNRAP. V shed 6 bases, J shed 5 bases, and the junction held 5 bases outside the gene matches. The CDR3 is 14 residues long. CDR3 nucleotides: TGTGCTAGTGGCCGGACAGGGTGGACCGGGGAGCTGTTTTTT. This sequence encodes CASGRTGWTGELFF. The full variable domain, in which reference TRBV12-5 and TRBJ2-2 provide the parts outside the CDR3, is DARVTQTPRHKVTEMGQEVTMRCQPILGHNTVFWYRQTMMQGLELLAYFRNRAPLDDSGMPKDRFSAEMPDATLATLKIQPSEPRDSAVYFCASGRTGWTGELFFGEGSRLTVL.

This sequence joins TRBV11-3 and TRBJ2-5, with unresolved D. Trimming removed 0 bases from V and 5 bases from J, with 7 bases in between. Germline loops: CDR1 SGHNT, CDR2 YENEEA. The CDR3 totals 13 residues. CDR3: CASSLESVETQYF. Here the CDR3 DNA reads TGTGCCAGCAGCTTAGAGTCAGTGGAGACCCAGTACTTC. The full variable domain, completed using reference TRBV11-3 and TRBJ2-5, is EAGVVQSPRYKIIEKKQPVAFWCNPISGHNTLYWYLQNLGQGPELLIRYENEEAVDDSQLPKDRFSAERLKGVDSTLKIQPAELGDSAVYLCASSLESVETQYFGPGTRLLVL.

The chain combines TRBV25-1 with TRBJ2-1, with TRBD2 identical over 10 bases. Germline V gene sequence: CDR1 MGHDK, CDR2 SYGVNS. The CDR3 sequence is 16 residues long. Unmatched junction bases numbered 9, after V lost 4 bases and J lost 6 bases. CDR3 in DNA: TGTGCCAGCAGTGCCCTAGCGGGGGTAAGTGGCAATGAGCAGTTCTTC. Protein: CASSALAGVSGNEQFF. Full variable domain (outside the CDR3, taken from reference TRBV25-1 and TRBJ2-1): EADIYQTPRYLVIGTGKKITLECSQTMGHDKMYWYQQDPGMELHLIHYSYGVNSTEKGDLSSESTVSRIRTEHFPLTLESARPSHTSQYLCASSALAGVSGNEQFFGPGTRLTVL.

The rearrangement links TRBV7-6 to TRBJ2-3; weak D call: TRBD1 (5 bases). Per germline, CDR1 SGHVS and CDR2 FNYEAQ. The CDR3 consists of 17 residues. Trimming removed 1 base from V and 0 bases from J, with 14 bases in between. CDR3 residues: CASSLVVRGLSTDTQYF. The CDR3 DNA reads TGTGCCAGCAGCTTAGTGGTTAGGGGCCTTAGCACAGATACGCAGTATTTT.

The rearrangement uses TRBV1 and TRBJ2-7; the table's D call, TRBD2, was not checked against the DNA. TRBV1 corresponds to a pseudogene. The CDR3 length is 15 residues. For the CDR3, the DNA is TGCACCAGCAGCCCGGCGAGGGCGGGGGGTTGCGAGCAGTACTTC. This translates into CTSSPARAGGCEQYF.

J is TRBJ1-1 and V is TRBV5-1, with 9 nucleotides matching TRBD1. J gave up 4 bases and V 3 bases, and 4 bases lay outside the gene matches. The CDR3 extends over 14 amino acids. Germline CDR1 reads SGHRS; CDR2 reads YFSETQ. As DNA, the CDR3 is TGCGCCAGCAGCTGGGTGACAGGGGGCACTGAAGCTTTCTTT. This gives the protein CASSWVTGGTEAFF. The full variable domain, its missing parts supplied by reference TRBV5-1 and TRBJ1-1, is KAGVTQTPRYLIKTRGQQVTLSCSPISGHRSVSWYQQTPGQGLQFLFEYFSETQRNKGNFPGRFSGRQFSNSRSEMNVSTLELGDSALYLCASSWVTGGTEAFFGQGTRLTVV.

The genes are TRBV7-3 and TRBJ2-3; 10 bases map to TRBD1. V gave up 4 bases and J gave up 6 bases; unmatched junction bases: 4. Germline lookup yields CDR1 SGHTA and CDR2 FQGTGA. This CDR3 is built from 14 residues. CDR3 protein: CASSWDRGSDTQYF. DNA of the CDR3: TGTGCCAGCAGCTGGGACAGGGGTTCTGATACGCAGTATTTT. Using reference TRBV7-3 and TRBJ2-3 for the parts outside the CDR3, the full variable domain is GAGVSQTPSNKVTEKGKYVELRCDPISGHTALYWYRQSLGQGPEFLIYFQGTGAADDSGLPNDRFFAVRPEGSVSTLKIQRTERGDSAVYLCASSWDRGSDTQYFGPGTRLTVL.

This chain links TRBV30 with TRBJ2-3; perhaps TRBD2 as D (5 bases). The CDR3 covers 13 residues. Trimming took 5 bases from V and 4 from J, leaving 13 bases between them. Germline CDR1 and CDR2: GTSNPN and SVGIG (reference sequence). DNA of the CDR3: TGTGCCTGGGGAGGAACGGAGGCAGATACGCAGTATTTT. Its protein is CAWGGTEADTQYF.

This clone was counted once. The chain carries TRBV5-4 and TRBJ2-7, with 8 nucleotides matching TRBD2. The CDR3 consists of 17 residues. Germline lookup yields CDR1 SGHNT and CDR2 YYREEE (reference sequence). V was pared by 0 bases and J by 0 bases, with 8 bases of the junction left unmatched. The CDR3 DNA reads as TGTGCCAGCAGCTTGGTAGCAGCGGGGGCAAACTCCTACGAGCAGTACTTC. Its protein is CASSLVAAGANSYEQYF.

The chain combines TRBV2 with TRBJ2-5; tentatively, D is TRBD1 (5 bases). Germline assignment: CDR1 SNHLY and CDR2 FYNNEI. This CDR3 has 14 residues. With 1 base removed from V and 5 bases from J, the gap between germline ends came to 11 bases. The CDR3 protein is CASSEGGIKETQYF. The CDR3 bases are TGTGCCAGCAGTGAAGGGGGCATTAAGGAGACCCAGTACTTC.

V gene TRBV11-3 combines with J gene TRBJ1-2; no firm D call. This CDR3 comprises 17 residues. V was cut by 6 bases and J by 3 bases, with 23 bases left in between. Per germline, CDR1 SGHNT and CDR2 YENEEA. In nucleotides, the CDR3 is TGTGCCAGCAGTGAATATAGTACAGCACCGAGTGACTATGGCTACACCTTC. Its translation is CASSEYSTAPSDYGYTF.

The chain couples TRBV9 to TRBJ2-3, with 9 nucleotides matching TRBD1. The CDR3 is 16 residues long. Germline CDR1 is SGDLS and CDR2 is YYNGEE. V shed 3 bases, J shed 5 bases, and the junction held 10 bases outside the gene matches. The CDR3 region has the DNA TGTGCCAGCAGCGCGACGACAGGGGGTTCTGGAGATACGCAGTATTTT. It is translated as CASSATTGGSGDTQYF.